These T cell receptor beta chains were read from a single sample in a study of blood T cell repertoires in COVID-19. This table comes from immunoSEQ multiplex PCR, and its TCRdb copy is limited to in-frame clones, with some not included. This table holds roughly 160,000 clones, around nine tenths found once. Specimen: peripheral blood. Receptors originate from a man aged 50 or older with acute or convalescent COVID-19. Both conserved end residues are part of each CDR3. A D gene is named only where the DNA matches it firmly. Part of the rows lack a size; the others show once, few, many or a class for expanded clones.

V gene	J gene	D gene	clone size	CDR3 DNA	CDR3 protein
TRBV7-9	TRBJ2-3	.	.	TGTGCCAGCAGCTTACGTCTCACAGATACGCAGTATTTT	CASSLRLTDTQYF
TRBV19	TRBJ1-5	.	.	TGTGCCAGTAGTATGGGGCAGGGGATTCAGCCCCAGCATTTT	CASSMGQGIQPQHF
TRBV7-6	TRBJ2-3	TRBD2	.	TGTGCCAGCAGCTTCGGACTAGCGGGGATCACAGATACGCAGTATTTT	CASSFGLAGITDTQYF
TRBV4-2	TRBJ2-1	.	once	TGTGCCAGCAGCGGGAGAGACTTCTACAATGAGCAGTTCTTC	CASSGRDFYNEQFF
TRBV28	TRBJ1-2	.	.	TGTGCCAGCAGTTTCGGGAGGGCCCTGGGCTATGGCTACACCTTC	CASSFGRALGYGYTF
TRBV5-1	TRBJ2-7	TRBD1	.	TGCGCCAGCAGCTTGAAAAACATTGAGGGACAGCCCCTCCACGAGCAGTACTTC	CASSLKNIEGQPLHEQYF
TRBV28	TRBJ2-1	TRBD2	.	TGTGCCAGCAGCTTACTAGCGGGAGGGACCAATGAGCAGTTCTTC	CASSLLAGGTNEQFF
TRBV19	TRBJ2-1	TRBD2	.	TGTGCCAGTACAGCGGGAGTCGGTGAGCAGTTCTTC	CASTAGVGEQFF
TRBV7-9	TRBJ1-4	TRBD1	.	TGTGCCAGCAGCTCACCGGGACAGCTTAATGAAAAACTGTTTTTT	CASSSPGQLNEKLFF
TRBV5-1	TRBJ2-3	.	.	TGCGCCAGCAGGGGACCGGGACTCCTACCCACAGATACGCAGTATTTT	CASRGPGLLPTDTQYF
TRBV3-1/TRBV3-2	TRBJ1-2	.	.	TGTGCCAGCAGCCGCGGGGCTCCCTATGGCTACACCTTC	CASSRGAPYGYTF
TRBV7-9	TRBJ1-3	.	.	TGTGCCAGCAGCCCCCCTGGGGGGGGTGGAAACACCATATATTTT	CASSPPGGGGNTIYF
TRBV4-3	TRBJ2-1	TRBD2	once	TGCGCCAGCAGCCAAGATACAGCGGGGGGGCGCCAGTTCTTC	CASSQDTAGGRQFF
TRBV19	TRBJ1-2	.	.	TGTGCCAGTAGTATGCGGGACGCCACTAACTATGGCTACACCTTC	CASSMRDATNYGYTF
TRBV6-1	TRBJ1-6	.	.	TGTGCCAGCAGTGAGATCAGGGTTTCCCTCCACTTT	CASSEIRVSLHF
TRBV3-1/TRBV3-2	TRBJ2-3	.	.	TGTGCCAGCACCCGCGATGATACGCAGTATTTT	CASTRDDTQYF
TRBV19	TRBJ2-5	TRBD2	.	TGTGCCAGTAGTATAAACCCTAGCGGGAAGGGAGAGACCCAGTACTTC	CASSINPSGKGETQYF
TRBV6-6	TRBJ2-4	TRBD1	.	TGTGCCAGCAGAGGGACAGGGCTAAACATTCAGTACTTC	CASRGTGLNIQYF
TRBV4-1	TRBJ1-5	.	once	TGCGCCAGCAGCCAGGATCTTCGGACTAATAGCAATCAGCCCCAGCATTTT	CASSQDLRTNSNQPQHF
TRBV19	TRBJ1-2	TRBD1	.	TGTGCCAGTAGCCCGGACAGGCGGGGCTACACCTTC	CASSPDRRGYTF
TRBV11-2	TRBJ2-3	TRBD2	.	TGTGCCAGCAGCTCACATAGCGGGGCCGTTCGTGATACGCAGTATTTT	CASSSHSGAVRDTQYF
TRBV7-9	TRBJ2-2	TRBD2	.	TGTGCCAGCAGCTTAGCGGGACTAACGAACACCGGGGAGCTGTTTTTT	CASSLAGLTNTGELFF
TRBV10-2	TRBJ1-2	.	.	TGCGCCAGCGCGGACAGCCAACTTAACTATGGCTACACCTTC	CASADSQLNYGYTF
TRBV5-1	TRBJ1-3	TRBD1	.	TGCGCCAGCAGCTCGACCGGACAGGTGGCTGGAAACACCATATATTTT	CASSSTGQVAGNTIYF
TRBV3-1/TRBV3-2	TRBJ2-3	.	.	TGTGCCAGCAGCCAGGCCCCTCCAGATACGCAGTATTTT	CASSQAPPDTQYF
TRBV11-2	TRBJ1-1	TRBD1	.	TGTGCCAGCAGCGCCCTTACAGGGGGCGATGGGGAGGGACCTGAAGCTTTCTTT	CASSALTGGDGEGPEAFF
TRBV6-6	TRBJ1-2	TRBD1	.	TGTGCCAGCAGTAAACGGGACAGGGGCCAAGATAGGGGCTACACCTTC	CASSKRDRGQDRGYTF